Listed here are 26 T cell receptor beta chains from one sample, sequenced in a study of T cell responses to AZD1222 COVID-19 vaccine. Measured with immunoSEQ multiplex PCR; TCRdb has only the in-frame clones, and not every one. The sample consists of roughly 100,000 clones, 80% to 90% of them appearing once. The sequencing here drew on peripheral blood, taken 28 days after the second AZD1222 dose. The receptor source for this set is an adult who received the AZD1222 COVID-19 vaccine.

The gene calls are TRBV7-9 and TRBJ2-1; possibly TRBD1 for D (5 bases). The germline CDR1 and CDR2 sequences are SEHNR and FQNEAQ (reference sequence). V was cut by 6 bases and J by 2 bases, with 14 bases left in between. CDR3 length: 15 residues. CDR3 sequence reads: CASSQRQYTYNEQFF. In nucleotides, the CDR3 is TGTGCCAGCAGTCAAAGACAGTACACCTACAATGAGCAGTTCTTC.

This sequence joins TRBV4-1 and TRBJ1-4, with a weak D call TRBD1 (6 bases). There are 17 residues in the CDR3. Looked up from germline, CDR1 is MGHRA and CDR2 is YSYEKL. The V and J ends lost 2 bases and 0 bases respectively, with 13 bases between them. DNA for the CDR3: TGCGCCAGCAGCCAAAAAGGCAGGGGCACAACTAATGAAAAACTGTTTTTT. It encodes CASSQKGRGTTNEKLFF.

The V and J genes are TRBV28 and TRBJ1-2; 7 bases are shared with TRBD1. Losses at the gene ends were 3 bases for V and 8 bases for J; bases not matched to a gene: 6. The germline V gene has CDR1 MDHEN and CDR2 SYDVKM. This CDR3 spans 13 amino acids. The CDR3 DNA follows: TGTGCCAGCAGTTTGACAGGGAATAAGGGCTACACCTTC. This encodes CASSLTGNKGYTF.

The chain uses TRBV10-3 and TRBJ2-7, with D unclear. V gave up 3 bases and J gave up 3 bases, with 6 bases separating them. The CDR3 is made up of 12 amino acids. Germline-derived CDR1 and CDR2 are ENHRY and SYGVKD. CDR3 in amino acids: CAISDDNYEQYF. The DNA for the CDR3 is TGTGCCATCAGTGATGACAACTACGAGCAGTACTTC.

V is TRBV28 and J is TRBJ2-2, with 8 positions matching TRBD1. The CDR3 contains 18 residues. Unmatched junction bases numbered 12, after V lost 0 bases and J lost 6 bases. CDR1 and CDR2 from the germline V gene are MDHEN and SYDVKM. The CDR3 region is CASSLWGRTPRGPGELFF. CDR3 DNA: TGTGCCAGCAGTTTATGGGGCCGCACGCCCAGGGGGCCCGGGGAGCTGTTTTTT. Full variable domain (rest looked up from reference TRBV28 and TRBJ2-2): DVKVTQSSRYLVKRTGEKVFLECVQDMDHENMFWYRQDPGLGLRLIYFSYDVKMKEKGDIPEGYSVSREKKERFSLILESASTNQTSMYLCASSLWGRTPRGPGELFFGEGSRLTVL.

The genes are TRBV7-2 and TRBJ1-5; tentatively, D is TRBD1 (6 bases). The germline V and J ends were trimmed by 4 bases and 3 bases, with 10 bases remaining between them. This CDR3 contains 14 residues. Per germline, CDR1 SGHTA and CDR2 FQGNSA. The CDR3 spells CASSSGQYNQPQHF. The CDR3 DNA reads as TGTGCCAGCAGCTCCGGACAGTACAATCAGCCCCAGCATTTT.

The chain combines TRBV29-1 with TRBJ1-2; D is unresolved. Germline V gene sequence: CDR1 SQVTM, CDR2 ANQGSEA. The CDR3 loop spans 13 amino acids. Trimming removed 3 bases from V and 3 bases from J, with 11 bases in between. CDR3 residues: CSVEHGLDYGYTF. The CDR3 nucleotides read TGCAGCGTTGAGCATGGGCTCGACTATGGCTACACCTTC. Using reference TRBV29-1 and TRBJ1-2 for the parts outside the CDR3, the full variable domain is SAVISQKPSRDICQRGTSLTIQCQVDSQVTMMFWYRQQPGQSLTLIATANQGSEATYESGFVIDKFPISRPNLTFSTLTVSNMSPEDSSIYLCSVEHGLDYGYTFGSGTRLTVV.

The V and J genes are TRBV11-2 and TRBJ2-1; no definite D call. V was clipped by 2 bases and J by 6 bases, with 5 bases between them. CDR1 SGHAT and CDR2 FQNNGV come from the germline V gene. The CDR3 has 12 residues. CDR3 protein: CASSLTRNEQFF. The CDR3 DNA follows: TGTGCCAGCAGCTTAACCCGCAATGAGCAGTTCTTC.

V gene TRBV28 combines with J gene TRBJ2-5; no definite D call. The germline V and J ends were trimmed by 3 bases and 5 bases, with 10 bases remaining between them. The CDR3 runs to 13 residues. Germline values: CDR1 MDHEN, CDR2 SYDVKM. The CDR3 DNA reads as TGTGCCAGCAGTTTCGGCGGCTCTGAGACCCAGTACTTC. Translation: CASSFGGSETQYF.

The chain couples TRBV18 to TRBJ1-1, with D unresolved. CDR3 length equals 13 residues. The germline CDR1 and CDR2 sequences are KGHSH and LQKENI. Trimming took off 6 bases at V and 0 bases at J, with 8 bases between the two ends. CDR3 nucleotide sequence: TGTGCCAGCTCTCCCCCAATGAACACTGAAGCTTTCTTT. Protein product: CASSPPMNTEAFF.

The chain uses TRBV5-1 and TRBJ2-1; D is perhaps TRBD1 (5 bases). Trimming removed 7 bases at V and 2 bases at J, with 13 bases between. The germline gives CDR1 SGHRS, CDR2 YFSETQ. The CDR3 is 14 residues long. CDR3 in DNA: TGCGCCAGCCGTCCAAGACAGACCTACAATGAGCAGTTCTTC. This encodes CASRPRQTYNEQFF.

The chain carries TRBV19 and TRBJ1-2; D is unresolved. Germline assignment: CDR1 LNHDA and CDR2 SQIVND (reference sequence). The V gene lost 3 bases and the J gene lost 4 bases, with 12 bases spanning the gap. This CDR3 is built from 14 residues. CDR3 sequence (DNA): TGTGCCAGTAGTATCCAACCAGAGCTCTATGGCTACACCTTC. Translation: CASSIQPELYGYTF.

This clone was counted once. The chain links TRBV18 to TRBJ2-3; 9 nucleotides align to TRBD2. The CDR3 covers 16 residues. The V and J ends lost 2 bases and 2 bases, in that order; junction bases with no gene match: 5. Per the germline V gene, CDR1 is KGHSH and CDR2 is LQKENI. The CDR3 region has the DNA TGTGCCAGCTCACCAAAGGCTAGCGGGATCACAGATACGCAGTATTTT. Translated: CASSPKASGITDTQYF.

The table lists this clone with a few counts. The gene calls are TRBV28 and TRBJ1-2, with D perhaps TRBD1 (6 bases). Germline V gene data show CDR1 as MDHEN and CDR2 as SYDVKM. Trimming shortened V by 7 bases and J by 4 bases, and 16 bases separated the two germline ends. CDR3 length: 14 residues. Written as DNA, the CDR3 is TGTGCCAGCAAGGGGGGGACCTCGGGCTATGGCTACACCTTC. Protein product: CASKGGTSGYGYTF.

This chain uses TRBV18 with TRBJ1-1, with a tentative D call TRBD1 (6 bases). Trimming left V 6 bases short and J 3 bases short, with 17 bases between. The CDR3 runs 15 residues. Germline CDR1 reads KGHSH; CDR2 reads LQKENI. CDR3 sequence reads: CASSALGGADTEAFF. The CDR3 bases are TGTGCCAGCTCCGCCCTCGGGGGGGCTGACACTGAAGCTTTCTTT.

This chain links TRBV6-5 with TRBJ2-2; D gene ambiguous. The V gene lost 2 bases and the J gene lost 0 bases, with 10 bases spanning the gap. Germline CDR1 and CDR2: MNHEY and SVGAGI. CDR3 length: 16 amino acids. The CDR3 sequence: CASSYLPGPNTGELFF. The CDR3 coding sequence is TGTGCCAGCAGTTACCTGCCAGGACCGAACACCGGGGAGCTGTTTTTT.

The J gene is TRBJ2-1, the V gene TRBV10-3; 13 bases map to TRBD2. This CDR3 spans 14 amino acids. With 6 bases clipped from V and 8 bases from J, the junction kept 4 bases outside the gene matches. Germline assignment: CDR1 ENHRY and CDR2 SYGVKD. Written as DNA, the CDR3 is TGTGCCATCAGCAGGACTAGCGGGAGTGATGAGCAGTTCTTC. Amino acids: CAISRTSGSDEQFF.

V and J are TRBV7-9 and TRBJ2-1; 9 positions agree with TRBD2. V trimming: 5 bases; J trimming: 4 bases; junction bases outside the gene matches: 9. This CDR3 region has 16 residues. Germline CDR1 reads SEHNR; CDR2 reads FQNEAQ (reference sequence). As DNA, the CDR3 is TGTGCCAGCAGCCCCAGGGGGGCGGGAGGGTACAATGAGCAGTTCTTC. It encodes CASSPRGAGGYNEQFF.

The chain uses TRBV19 and TRBJ1-5, with D unclear. The germline V gene encodes CDR1 LNHDA and CDR2 SQIVND (reference sequence). The CDR3 runs 15 residues. Trimming pared 2 bases from V and 0 bases from J, leaving 8 bases between. CDR3 loop: CASSISQYSNQPQHF. As DNA, the CDR3 is TGTGCCAGTAGTATATCCCAGTATAGCAATCAGCCCCAGCATTTT.

CDR3 in DNA: TGCAGCGTCAAATCGGACAGGAACTTCTACGAGCAGTACTTC. It codes for CSVKSDRNFYEQYF. V gene TRBV29-1 combines with J gene TRBJ2-7; TRBD1 matches 7 bases. Germline trimming cut 6 bases from V and 3 bases from J; bases unmatched to any gene: 11. This CDR3 is built from 14 residues. Per germline, CDR1 SQVTM and CDR2 ANQGSEA.

The chain uses TRBV7-9 and TRBJ1-6; 8 nucleotides line up with TRBD1. After removal of 6 bases from V and 9 bases from J, the junction contained 7 bases not matched to a gene. In germline, CDR1 is SEHNR, CDR2 FQNEAQ (reference sequence). The CDR3 covers 14 residues. The CDR3 loop reads CASRQDRVGSPLHF. In DNA, the CDR3 is TGTGCCAGCAGGCAGGACAGGGTAGGTTCACCCCTCCACTTT. The full variable domain, with the rest looked up from reference TRBV7-9 and TRBJ1-6, is DTGVSQNPRHKITKRGQNVTFRCDPISEHNRLYWYRQTLGQGPEFLTYFQNEAQLEKSRLLSDRFSAERPKGSFSTLEIQRTEQGDSAMYLCASRQDRVGSPLHFGNGTRLTVT.

This chain uses TRBV2 with TRBJ2-1; TRBD2 agrees at 8 bases. The length of the CDR3 is 16 residues. Germline assignment: CDR1 SNHLY and CDR2 FYNNEI. The J segment lost 0 bases and the V segment lost 3 bases, leaving 4 bases of the junction unmatched. The CDR3 DNA is TGTGCCAGCAGTGAGGGAAGCGGGAGCTCCTACAATGAGCAGTTCTTC. Its protein is CASSEGSGSSYNEQFF.

This chain joins TRBV2 and TRBJ1-5; 8 bases are shared with TRBD1. The germline CDR1 and CDR2 sequences are SNHLY and FYNNEI. V dropped 6 bases and J dropped 4; count of bases not matched to a gene: 8. The CDR3 sequence is 15 residues long. The CDR3 nucleotides are TGTGCCAGCAGCGCCCGACAGGGGTCGAATCAGCCCCAGCATTTT. It translates to CASSARQGSNQPQHF.

The rearrangement joins TRBV5-1 to TRBJ2-7; 9 nucleotides align to TRBD1. The CDR3 has 14 amino acids. CDR1 and CDR2 (germline): SGHRS, YFSETQ. J gave up 6 bases and V 4 bases, and 8 bases lay outside the gene matches. The CDR3 DNA follows: TGCGCCAGCAGCAAGGGACAGGGTGGCGGCGAGCAGTACTTC. Translating it yields CASSKGQGGGEQYF.

As regards this clone: Additional DNA sequences in this sample encode the identical CDR3. The chain uses TRBV28 and TRBJ2-7; D gene ambiguous. Looked up from germline, CDR1 is MDHEN and CDR2 is SYDVKM. The CDR3 sequence is 11 residues long. V was pared by 4 bases and J by 2 bases, with 3 bases between. The CDR3 DNA follows: TGTGCCAGCAGTTCCCCCTACGAGCAGTACTTC. Residues: CASSSPYEQYF.

The CDR3 DNA sequence: TGTGCCTCGACCCCGGGGGTATGGGCCAATGAGCAGTTCTTC. It specifies CASTPGVWANEQFF. The chain carries TRBV27 and TRBJ2-1; D might be TRBD2 (6 bases). The CDR3 is made up of 14 amino acids. V was cut by 11 bases and J by 6 bases, with 20 bases left in between. Germline values: CDR1 MNHEY, CDR2 SMNVEV (reference sequence).